Shown below are 6 T cell receptor beta chains from a single sample sequenced in a study of blood T cells in healthy people across ages. The use of a sample-barcoded 5' primer and a J-beta primer mix characterized a second PCR of roughly 6 to 11 cycles. One entry per CDR3 protein results from TCRdb running MiXCR on the 5' RACE reads. This sample has just under 750,000 distinct CDR3 sequences, with about 20% found just once. Sequenced: blood. The receptor source for this set is a man between 70 and 80 years old in good health.

This clonotype showed up just a few times. The chain is built from TRBV7-3 and TRBJ2-3, with 10 positions matching TRBD2. Trimming cost V 3 bases and J 3 bases; bases outside gene matches: 3. CDR3 length equals 15 residues. In germline, CDR1 is SGHTA, CDR2 FQGTGA. CDR3 DNA sequence: TGTGCCAGCAGCTTCTCTAGCGGGAGTACAGATACGCAGTATTTT. Amino acid sequence: CASSFSSGSTDTQYF.

This clonotype has only a few counts. This rearrangement joins TRBV6-1 to TRBJ2-1, with a possible D match to TRBD1 (5 bases). Germline loops: CDR1 MNHNS, CDR2 SASEGT. The length of the CDR3 is 15 residues. Trimming shortened V by 8 bases and J by 3 bases, and 17 bases separated the two germline ends. The CDR3 protein is CASSRQGGFYNEQFF. The CDR3 bases are TGTGCCAGCTCCCGGCAGGGTGGGTTCTACAATGAGCAGTTCTTC.

Note on this clonotype: One end of the junction is discordant with germline, which a read error may explain. The J gene is TRBJ1-4, the V gene TRBV7-2; D might be TRBD1 (5 bases). Germline CDR1 and CDR2: SGHTA and FQGNSA. The CDR3 covers 15 residues. The CDR3 coding sequence is TGTGCCAGCAGCTCCCTCGGGGGTGATCATGAAAAACTGGTTTTT. Its protein is CASSSLGGDHEKLVF. Together with reference TRBV7-2 and TRBJ1-4, the CDR3 gives the full variable domain: GAGVSQSPSNKVTEKGKDVELRCDPISGHTALYWYRQSLGQGLEFLIYFQGNSAPDKSGLPSDRFSAERTGGSVSTLTIQRTQQEDSAVYLCASSSLGGDHEKLVFGSGTQLSVL.

This clonotype was seen a handful of times. The gene calls are TRBV28 and TRBJ1-2; D is unresolved. The V end was cut by 6 bases, the J end by 1 base, with 9 bases between. The germline gives CDR1 MDHEN, CDR2 SYDVKM. This CDR3 is 13 amino acids long. This CDR3 reads CASSTGLNYGYTF. In DNA, the CDR3 is TGTGCCAGCAGCACCGGCCTTAACTATGGCTACACCTTC.

V usage is TRBV28 and J usage is TRBJ2-7, with 13 bases aligning to TRBD2. Germline loops: CDR1 MDHEN, CDR2 SYDVKM. V was pared by 2 bases and J by 12 bases, with 4 bases of the junction left unmatched. CDR3 length equals 13 residues. CDR3 sequence: CASSLPGLAGSYF. CDR3 coding DNA: TGTGCCAGCAGTTTACCGGGACTAGCGGGGTCGTACTTC.

The J gene is TRBJ1-2, the V gene TRBV6-4; 9 nucleotides align to TRBD1. The germline CDR1 and CDR2 sequences are MRHNA and SNTAGT. V lost 3 bases, J lost 6 bases, and 17 bases stayed unmatched. CDR3 length: 18 amino acids. This CDR3 is CASSDMRTGDNRKDGYTF. CDR3 nucleotide sequence: TGTGCCAGCAGTGATATGCGGACAGGGGATAATAGAAAGGATGGCTACACCTTC.